The entry below gives a single T cell receptor beta chain sequence along with its context. TCRdb keeps only in-frame clones here, not all; method: immunoSEQ multiplex PCR. The sample records some 48,000 clones, approximately 83% being singletons. The entry originates in a study of T cell responses to AZD1222 COVID-19 vaccine. V lost 6 bases, J lost 8 bases, and 12 bases stayed unmatched. The CDR3 runs to 14 residues. Germline V gene sequence: CDR1 SQVTM, CDR2 ANQGSEA. This chain connects TRBV29-1 to TRBJ2-1; the match to TRBD1 covers 8 bases. The source is an adult who received the AZD1222 COVID-19 vaccine. The specimen was peripheral blood, collected 28 days after the second AZD1222 dose. CDR3 loop: CSVAHQGAMDEQFF. The CDR3 nucleotides are TGCAGCGTGGCGCACCAGGGGGCCATGGATGAGCAGTTCTTC.